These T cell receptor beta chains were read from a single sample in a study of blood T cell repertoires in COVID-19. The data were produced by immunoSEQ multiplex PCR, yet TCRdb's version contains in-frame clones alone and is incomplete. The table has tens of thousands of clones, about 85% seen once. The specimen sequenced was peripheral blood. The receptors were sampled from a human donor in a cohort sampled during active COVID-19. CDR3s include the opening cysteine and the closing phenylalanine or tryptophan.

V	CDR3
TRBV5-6	CASSDRDRWEETQYF
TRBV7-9	CASSAGTGNNSPLHF
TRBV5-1	CASSSGDRPNYGYTF
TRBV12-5	CASGLGVAVSEKLFF
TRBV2	CASTPGQGRAETQYF
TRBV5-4	CASSLGLPIISGNTIYF
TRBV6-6	CASSYQGGNQPQHF
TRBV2	CASSRSVSGELFF
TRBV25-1	CASTGTPYGYTF
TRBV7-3	CASSLGSDRAGETQYF
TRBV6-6	CASSDSAGANVLTF
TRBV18	CASSPSMVGNSGNTIYF
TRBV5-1	CASSPGVYSGANVLTF
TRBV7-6	CASSSPPGPSGGNTIYF
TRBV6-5	CASDTGGSQPQHF
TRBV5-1	CASSGTGEVYNEQFF
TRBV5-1	CASSLRTGDGYTF
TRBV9	CASSVAGTSPLRTGELFF